The clone carrying this T cell receptor beta chain was picked up many times. Its target is unknown. Amplified TCR beta CDR3 regions were obtained using RNA transcripts as template. RT-PCR was first run with HTBI primers, then multiplex PCR in a second round. In TCRdb, the multiplex PCR reads were re-called with MiXCR into one record per CDR3 protein. The data contain about 380,000 distinct CDR3 sequences, 15% of them singletons. This sample was included in a study of Graves' ophthalmopathy and Graves' hyperthyroidism. Study-wide background: Peripheral blood sampling preceded any treatment and occurred at initial diagnosis. Study conclusions and caveats: The model predicted progression of ophthalmopathy with a sensitivity of approximately 68%, and its specificity was less than 85%.

The diagnosis combined clinical symptoms, thyroxine, TRAb, thyroid ultrasound and orbital computed tomography scans. Around 9.9 ml of fresh blood yielded the PBMCs by density gradient. This CDR3 is built from 13 residues. Germline V CDR1 and CDR2: MNHEY, SVGAGI. Trimming took off 2 bases at V and 1 base at J, with 5 bases between the two ends. The sequenced sample was peripheral blood. The chain carries TRBV6-5 and TRBJ1-1; D not certain. The sequence was collected from a woman between 18 and 29 years old with stable Graves' hyperthyroidism. The CDR3 sequence is CASSYTKNTEAFF. In nucleotides, the CDR3 is TGTGCCAGCAGTTACACGAAGAACACTGAAGCTTTCTTT.